This paragraph covers one T cell receptor (beta chain) sequence. Unmatched junction bases numbered 7, after V lost 6 bases and J lost 1 base. CDR3 length: 16 amino acids. Germline CDR1 LNHDA, CDR2 SQIVND (reference sequence). Per the authors' pipeline: It was from reference gene primer amplification that nucleated cell counts were estimated. The protocol was immunoSEQ multiplex PCR, while the TCRdb copy is restricted to in-frame clones and leaves out a portion. That table is the source of V, J and clone size, and D and trimming were worked out from the DNA. The repertoire has some 160,000 clones, around four fifths of them found once; the top ten carry approximately 19%. The sample comes from a study of blood T cell repertoires in COVID-19. About the research overall: The study drew acute and convalescent COVID-19 samples from the United States, Italy and Spain. PBMCs, B-cell-depleted T cells, or T cells were the source of the cDNA or gDNA that made up the material.

Sequencing input: peripheral blood. The chain links TRBV19 to TRBJ2-1, with TRBD1 matching 9 bases. The sequence was collected from a woman in her seventies who had recovered from COVID-19. The CDR3 region has the DNA TGTGCCAGTAGCGGACGGACAGGGGAATCCTACAATGAGCAGTTCTTC. Its translation is CASSGRTGESYNEQFF.